This T cell receptor beta chain was documented in a study of blood T cell repertoires in COVID-19. With 5 bases clipped from V and 7 bases from J, the junction kept 8 bases outside the gene matches. Germline CDR1 MDHEN, CDR2 SYDVKM. This CDR3 is built from 14 residues. Participants spanned ages about 18 to 89 years and resided in fewer than 30 US areas. Sequenced by immunoSEQ multiplex PCR; TCRdb stores in-frame clones only, minus some. The sample shows a few hundred thousand clones, 88% of them seen only once. This chain joins TRBV28 and TRBJ1-2; TRBD1 matches at 9 bases. The material sequenced was PBMCs or T cells enriched from blood (not recorded which). The receptor comes from a man younger than 45 who had recovered from COVID-19. The CDR3 DNA sequence: TGTGCCAGCAGTCCTCTGGACAGGGGAGGTGGCTACACCTTC. It codes for CASSPLDRGGGYTF.